This TCR beta chain was sequenced in a study of cytomegalovirus exposure and HLA in healthy donors. Study-level findings and limits: Common viral pathogens seemed, in a later analysis, to connect with several of the most significant clusters. About 87% or about 30% of the time was how often most TCR beta V segments were productive, according to an earlier analysis. The authors considered a cluster of highly shared sequence variants likely to be a sequencing artifact. The authors listed 150 to 200 TCR beta chains as cytomegalovirus-associated.

Looked up from germline, CDR1 is SGHVS and CDR2 is FQNEAQ. This CDR3 is built from 16 residues. The germline V and J ends were trimmed by 2 bases and 0 bases, with 11 bases remaining between them. As concerns this clone: Its antigen is undetermined.

Both 60 Vbeta primers and 13 Jbeta primers went into the PCR. TCRdb's table, derived via immunoSEQ multiplex PCR, lists solely in-frame clones and lacks some. The sample lists over 100,000 clones; roughly three quarters were seen once. This chain connects TRBV7-8 to TRBJ1-3; perhaps TRBD1 as D (5 bases). Sequencing was carried out using PBMCs. The receptor was derived from a male donor in good health and CMV-seropositive. The chain's CDR3 is CASSLTTAASGNTIYF. In DNA, the CDR3 is TGTGCCAGCAGCTTAACGACAGCAGCCTCTGGAAACACCATATATTTT.